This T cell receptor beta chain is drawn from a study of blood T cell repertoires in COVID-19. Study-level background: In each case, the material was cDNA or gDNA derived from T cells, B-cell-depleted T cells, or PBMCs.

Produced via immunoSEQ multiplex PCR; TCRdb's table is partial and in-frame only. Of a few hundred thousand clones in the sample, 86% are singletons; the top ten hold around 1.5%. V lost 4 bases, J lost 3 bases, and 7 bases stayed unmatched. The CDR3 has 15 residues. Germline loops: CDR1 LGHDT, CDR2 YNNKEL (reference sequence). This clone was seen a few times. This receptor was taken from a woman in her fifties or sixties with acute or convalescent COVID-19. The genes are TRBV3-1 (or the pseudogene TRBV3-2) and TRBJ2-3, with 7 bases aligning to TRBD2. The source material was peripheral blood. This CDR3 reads CASSRSGAGTDTQYF. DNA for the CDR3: TGTGCCAGCAGCCGCTCGGGAGCGGGAACAGATACGCAGTATTTT.